These T cell receptor beta chains were read from a single sample in a study of CD8+CD57+ T cells in acquired aplastic anemia. A single record per CDR3 protein comes from TCRdb applying MiXCR to the reads. The table includes about 270,000 distinct CDR3 sequences, 45% to 65% detected once. Material for sequencing was sorted CD4+, CD8+, or CD8+CD57+ T cells (not recorded which) from PBMCs. The receptors stem from a human donor with severe aplastic anemia or a healthy control (not recorded which). CDR3s leave out the opening cysteine and the closing phenylalanine or tryptophan. Fields, in order: CDR3 protein, V gene.

ASSTGTGASPLH | TRBV7-3
ASSRLVTGELF | TRBV7-8
ASSEGRDYPKTQY | TRBV6-1
ASSMTSGGLTQY | TRBV19
ATNVRRP | TRBV7-3
SVDGAGFAEQY | TRBV29-1
SARAPNSYEQY | TRBV20-1
ASSLGTGYSPLH | TRBV5-4
ASSVSAGTLSYNEQF | TRBV24-1
AITSTDTQY | TRBV10-3
ASGTGDQPQH | TRBV6-2/TRBV6-3